Listed here are 5 T cell receptor beta chains from one sample, sequenced in a study of identical twins. TCRdb itself ran the 5' RACE reads through MiXCR, one entry per CDR3 protein. The sample lists about 160,000 distinct CDR3 sequences; around 3.4% were seen once. The material sequenced was memory T cells sorted from blood. Receptors originate from a man aged 18 to 30 in good health.

J is TRBJ2-7 and V is TRBV2, with a tentative D call TRBD1 (6 bases). The V and J ends lost 6 bases and 3 bases respectively, with 12 bases between them. This CDR3 has 13 amino acids. The germline V gene encodes CDR1 SNHLY and CDR2 FYNNEI. Here the CDR3 DNA reads TGTGCCAGCAGCCCCAGGGGAAACTACGAGCAGTACTTC. Protein: CASSPRGNYEQYF.

This clonotype was seen repeatedly, ten times or more. The chain combines TRBV18 with TRBJ2-2; no clear D. This CDR3 comprises 17 residues. Germline CDR1 is KGHSH and CDR2 is LQKENI. V dropped 0 bases and J dropped 0 bases, with 11 bases sitting between them. The CDR3 DNA reads TGTGCCAGCTCACCACCACTTCAGCAAGCGAACACCGGGGAGCTGTTTTTT. Protein sequence: CASSPPLQQANTGELFF. Together with reference TRBV18 and TRBJ2-2, the CDR3 gives the full variable domain: NAGVMQNPRHLVRRRGQEARLRCSPMKGHSHVYWYRQLPEEGLKFMVYLQKENIIDESGMPKERFSAEFPKEGPSILRIQQVVRGDSAAYFCASSPPLQQANTGELFFGEGSRLTVL.

This clonotype was detected many times. V is TRBV4-2 and J is TRBJ2-1; tentative D call: TRBD2 (6 bases). This CDR3 has 19 residues. Per germline, CDR1 LGHNA and CDR2 YNFKEQ. With 1 base removed from V and 2 bases from J, the gap between germline ends came to 21 bases. The CDR3: CASSQVDRVRLVPYNEQFF. In DNA form, the CDR3 reads TGTGCCAGCAGCCAAGTGGATAGGGTACGACTAGTGCCCTACAATGAGCAGTTCTTC.

This clonotype was detected a few times. The chain is built from TRBV19 and TRBJ1-2; 7 nucleotides line up with TRBD1. CDR1 and CDR2 (germline): LNHDA, SQIVND (reference sequence). V was pared by 6 bases and J by 4 bases, with 11 bases of the junction left unmatched. This CDR3 comprises 15 residues. CDR3 residues: CASSRQGGVGYGYTF. CDR3 nucleotides: TGTGCCAGTAGCCGACAGGGAGGGGTTGGCTATGGCTACACCTTC.

There are many counts of this clonotype. The chain couples TRBV18 to TRBJ2-1, with unresolved D. This CDR3 is built from 13 residues. Trimming took off 2 bases at V and 11 bases at J, with 13 bases between the two ends. The germline V gene encodes CDR1 KGHSH and CDR2 LQKENI. This CDR3 reads CASSPFVEDQQFF. The DNA of the CDR3 is TGTGCCAGCTCACCATTTGTAGAGGATCAGCAGTTCTTC.